This T cell receptor (beta chain) comes out of a study of shared clonotypes between healthy human individuals. Study background: With ages of 18 to 49, the donors were a couple of women and a few men. Whole-study results and caveats: Limitation of the genetic and exposure-history diversity represented came from the few donors.

This clone has a handful of counts. As yet, its antigen is unknown. Genomic DNA (from each subset) was split evenly across several immunoSEQ plates. In the authors' methods: Filtering differed for immunoSEQ, which gave only junction sequences without quality scores. Sequenced by immunoSEQ multiplex PCR; TCRdb stores in-frame clones only, minus some. V and J calls and clone size come straight from that table; D and trimming were deduced from the DNA. The top ten hold approximately 12% of the sample, which has about half a million clones, more than 70% seen once. The CDR3 runs to 16 residues. Germline lookup yields CDR1 SGHNT and CDR2 YENEEA. V lost 3 bases and J 8 bases, leaving 20 bases between the germline ends.

The specimen was PBMCs. V and J are TRBV11-3 and TRBJ2-1, with D tentatively TRBD2 (6 bases). This TCR was recovered from a woman between 40 and 55 years old in good health. Some clones in this sample may be carry-over from other donors' samples. The CDR3 sequence: CASSLVGGGIGDEQFF. The CDR3 DNA follows: TGTGCCAGCAGCTTGGTGGGAGGAGGCATCGGCGATGAGCAGTTCTTC.